This T cell receptor beta chain was obtained from a study of blood T cell repertoires in COVID-19 (TCRdb year 2020). Describing the broader study: The collaborator samples originated in the United States, Italy and Spain and spanned the acute and convalescent phases of COVID-19. The prospective study material was composed of cDNA or gDNA derived from T cells, B-cell-depleted T cells, or PBMCs. The repertoires were released in a freely available public database intended as a resource for research on the immune response to SARS-CoV-2. Subjects who had been exposed to COVID-19, were actively infected with it, or had recovered from it provided the deeply sampled blood TCRbeta repertoires that made up the dataset. A de-identified subject ID, COVID-19 status, age in years and sex were almost always included in the sample metadata. HLA class I and class II types, where available, came from metadata supplied by the sample provider rather than from assay-based typing. Samples came from the ongoing ImmuneRACE study (first 160 participants) plus 1,254 subjects from 6 global collaborators.

V is clipped by 2 bases and J by 5 bases, and the sequence between their germline boundaries is 17 bases long. CDR1 and CDR2 are read off the germline V gene as SGHRS and YFSETQ. The CDR3, cysteine through phenylalanine, is 15 amino acids long. The CDR3 DNA has 45 bases and is translated from base 1. Study-wide conclusions, independent of this receptor: The quantity of clinical and demographic metadata differed by source and by participant and was supplied without curation.

Each collaborating institution followed its own protocols to collect whole blood in K2EDTA tubes. For TCRbeta analysis, collaborator samples were shipped as frozen whole blood, as isolated PBMCs, or as DNA extracted from either sample type. The immunoSEQ Assay, a bias-controlled multiplex PCR, was used to amplify TCRbeta CDR3 regions from genomic DNA. Concerning the study's data processing: The number of nucleated cells in each sample was estimated by amplification of reference gene primers within the assay. To quantify the absolute abundance of each unique TCRbeta CDR3 rearrangement, sequence reads were collapsed and filtered. Productive Simpson clonality was computed per sample as the square root of Simpson's diversity index over productive rearrangements. The immuneACCESS repertoire file appears here via TCRdb, limited to in-frame rearrangements. These files lack a portion of the clones; in checked studies, under half of the deficit traces to unresolved V genes, and the cause of the others is not known. Clone size and the V and J calls come from that table; the DNA yielded D and trimming. The sample table contains 150,000 or so clones; only one count was recorded for around 82% of them. The ten largest clones represent nearly 15% of the sample.

This clone occurred a few times. This receptor's antigen is unknown. Base qualities are not at hand, and no much larger clone is one base apart. The receptor was derived from a human donor with acute or convalescent COVID-19. The donor label of this sample is uncertain. Recombination linked TRBV5-1 to TRBJ2-7, with TRBD1 as a weak D call on 6 bases. Sequencing input: peripheral blood. At the DNA level, the sequence is TGCGCCAGCAGCTTATCCCGTCAGGGGATCCACGAGCAGTACTTC. Translated, it gives CASSLSRQGIHEQYF.